Listed here are 9 T cell receptor beta chains from one sample, sequenced in a study of cytomegalovirus exposure and HLA in healthy donors. PCR employed 60 Vbeta and 13 Jbeta primers. Data came from immunoSEQ multiplex PCR; TCRdb stores just in-frame clones and leaves some out. The table includes 110,000 or so clones, more than 65% detected once. Material: PBMCs. These receptors originate from a man aged 40-55 years in good health and CMV-seropositive.

The chain couples TRBV6-6 to TRBJ1-2; 9 bases map to TRBD1. The CDR3 has 13 amino acids. Trimming removed 7 bases from V and 4 bases from J; junction bases left unmatched: 4. Germline CDR1 and CDR2: MNHNY and SVGAGI (reference sequence). The CDR3 coding sequence is TGTGCCAGCAAGGGACAGGGTGCCTATGGCTACACCTTC. Its protein product is CASKGQGAYGYTF.

V is TRBV5-8 and J is TRBJ1-4; D possibly corresponds to TRBD1 (6 bases). Trimming shortened V by 4 bases and J by 4 bases, and 11 bases separated the two germline ends. CDR3 length equals 14 residues. CDR1 SGHTS and CDR2 YDEGEE come from the germline V gene. The DNA for the CDR3 is TGTGCCAGCAGCCTCGGACAGATTAATGAAAAACTGTTTTTT. It translates to CASSLGQINEKLFF.

V is TRBV6-1 and J is TRBJ2-3, with D possibly TRBD1 on 5 matching bases. The CDR3 runs to 16 residues. Trimming took off 4 bases at V and 0 bases at J, with 14 bases between the two ends. Germline V gives CDR1 MNHNS, CDR2 SASEGT. The DNA of the CDR3 is TGTGCCAGCAGTGTGGGGCCAATTTCAAGCACAGATACGCAGTATTTT. Encoded protein: CASSVGPISSTDTQYF.

V is TRBV4-1 and J is TRBJ2-5; 7 bases are shared with TRBD1. The CDR3 totals 15 residues. CDR1 and CDR2 from the germline V gene are MGHRA and YSYEKL. V shed 0 bases and J 3 bases; nucleotides not matched to a gene: 4. The CDR3 protein is CASSQDDRAEETQYF. The CDR3 DNA follows: TGCGCCAGCAGCCAAGACGACAGGGCGGAAGAGACCCAGTACTTC.

The chain links TRBV7-8 to TRBJ2-7; 8 nucleotides agree with TRBD2. Unmatched junction bases numbered 9, after V lost 3 bases and J lost 2 bases. The germline V gene has CDR1 SGHVS and CDR2 FQNEAQ. The length of the CDR3 is 16 residues. The CDR3 DNA follows: TGTGCCAGCAGCTTTCTGGACGGGGGGGTTCCCTACGAGCAGTACTTC. Protein product: CASSFLDGGVPYEQYF.

The rearrangement links TRBV6-1 to TRBJ1-6, with 9 bases matching TRBD1. After removal of 4 bases from V and 10 bases from J, the junction contained 5 bases not matched to a gene. This CDR3 contains 14 residues. Germline V gene sequence: CDR1 MNHNS, CDR2 SASEGT. The CDR3 region is CASSGDRAVSPLHF. CDR3 in DNA: TGTGCCAGCAGTGGGGACAGGGCCGTCTCACCCCTCCACTTT.

V gene TRBV10-3 combines with J gene TRBJ2-3, with 9 bases fitting TRBD2. Germline V CDR1 and CDR2: ENHRY, SYGVKD. The CDR3 spans 15 residues. Trimming cost V 4 bases and J 2 bases; bases outside gene matches: 4. CDR3 loop: CAISARGGDTDTQYF. As DNA, the CDR3 is TGTGCCATCAGTGCGCGCGGGGGGGACACAGATACGCAGTATTTT.

This chain connects TRBV30 to TRBJ1-6, with unresolved D. CDR1 and CDR2 from the germline V gene are GTSNPN and SVGIG (reference sequence). The CDR3 runs 17 residues. V was cut by 3 bases and J by 0 bases, with 15 bases left in between. The CDR3 sequence is CAWRAGCLSSYNSPLHF. The CDR3 DNA reads TGTGCCTGGAGAGCGGGGTGTCTGAGCTCCTATAATTCACCCCTCCACTTT. Looking up the rest from reference TRBV30 and TRBJ1-6 gives the full variable domain: SQTIHQWPATLVQPVGSPLSLECTVEGTSNPNLYWYRQAAGRGLQLLFYSVGIGQISSEVPQNLSASRPQDRQFILSSKKLLLSDSGFYLCAWRAGCLSSYNSPLHFGNGTRLTVT.

Of note for this clone: An end of the junction does not agree with germline; a read error may underlie this. The chain links TRBV6-1 to TRBJ2-7; 9 bases align to TRBD1. In germline, CDR1 is MNHNS, CDR2 SASEGT. This CDR3 region has 14 residues. The DNA of the CDR3 is TGTGCCGGCAGAAGCGGGACAGGGTTGAACGAGCAGTACTTC. Its translation is CAGRSGTGLNEQYF.